These 32 T cell receptor beta chains were sequenced from one sample in a study of identical twins. TCRdb re-analysed the 5' RACE reads in MiXCR, keeping a single row per CDR3 protein. The repertoire holds about 530,000 distinct CDR3 sequences, with approximately 20% as singletons. This sample also belongs to another study, concerning yellow fever vaccine responses in identical twins.

Sequencing input: CD4+ T cells sorted from blood. Receptors were obtained from a woman between 18 and 29 years old in good health.

Only a few counts were recorded for this clonotype. This chain links TRBV12-3 or TRBV12-4 with TRBJ1-1; possible D gene TRBD1, 6 bases. Trimming shortened V by 4 bases and J by 1 base, and 13 bases separated the two germline ends. There are 15 residues in the CDR3. The CDR3 spells CASSSRQATNTEAFF. CDR3 DNA: TGTGCCAGCAGTTCCCGACAGGCAACGAACACTGAAGCTTTCTTT.

The J gene is TRBJ2-1, the V gene TRBV10-3; no definite D call. CDR1 is ENHRY and CDR2 is SYGVKD in the germline V gene. The CDR3 extends over 12 amino acids. Trimming removed 2 bases at V and 7 bases at J, with 6 bases between. The DNA of the CDR3 is TGTGCCATCAGTGAGAATGCAAATGAGCAGTTCTTC. As protein: CAISENANEQFF.

In its sample, this clonotype was seen a few times. The chain combines TRBV29-1 with TRBJ2-6; no clear D. V dropped 5 bases and J dropped 0 bases, with 5 bases sitting between them. Germline V gives CDR1 SQVTM, CDR2 ANQGSEA. There are 13 residues in the CDR3. CDR3 protein: CSVQLSGANVLTF. CDR3 nucleotide sequence: TGCAGCGTTCAACTCTCTGGGGCCAACGTCCTGACTTTC.

The chain uses TRBV7-2 and TRBJ2-1, with 8 bases that match TRBD2. The germline gives CDR1 SGHTA, CDR2 FQGNSA. This CDR3 contains 14 residues. V was pared by 5 bases and J by 5 bases, with 5 bases of the junction left unmatched. CDR3: CASSTRGGNNEQFF. The CDR3 nucleotides are TGTGCCAGCAGCACACGGGGGGGCAACAATGAGCAGTTCTTC.

The chain couples TRBV5-6 to TRBJ2-6; the D gene is possibly TRBD2 (6 bases). V dropped 2 bases and J dropped 0 bases, with 15 bases sitting between them. CDR3 length equals 18 residues. Per the germline V gene, CDR1 is SGHDT and CDR2 is YYEEEE. The CDR3 sequence: CASSFRGLQSSGANVLTF. CDR3 in DNA: TGTGCCAGCAGCTTCCGGGGACTGCAGAGCTCTGGGGCCAACGTCCTGACTTTC.

The chain combines TRBV28 with TRBJ2-7, with D possibly TRBD2 on 6 matching bases. Trimming left V 4 bases short and J 4 bases short, with 17 bases between. This CDR3 is 15 amino acids long. CDR1 and CDR2 from the germline V gene are MDHEN and SYDVKM. The CDR3 sequence: CASSSVGSGYYEQYF. For the CDR3, the DNA is TGTGCCAGCAGTTCCGTGGGTAGCGGATATTACGAGCAGTACTTC.

This clonotype has only a few counts. The chain links TRBV15 to TRBJ1-5; 9 bases agree with TRBD1. Germline V lookup: CDR1 LNHNV, CDR2 YYDKDF (reference sequence). With 0 bases clipped from V and 4 bases from J, the junction kept 10 bases outside the gene matches. The CDR3 loop spans 18 amino acids. The chain's CDR3 is CATSRDPPNRGPNQPQHF. CDR3 nucleotide sequence: TGTGCCACCAGCAGAGACCCCCCGAACAGGGGGCCTAATCAGCCCCAGCATTTT.

The V and J genes are TRBV3-1 and TRBJ2-2; D is unclear. Trimming shortened V by 2 bases and J by 1 base, and 14 bases separated the two germline ends. Germline CDR1 and CDR2: LGHDT and YNNKEL (reference sequence). The CDR3 is 17 amino acids. The CDR3 loop reads CASSQLTDNWNTGELFF. In DNA form, the CDR3 reads TGTGCCAGCAGCCAACTTACCGACAACTGGAACACCGGGGAGCTGTTTTTT. The full variable domain, in which reference TRBV3-1 and TRBJ2-2 provide the parts outside the CDR3, is DTAVSQTPKYLVTQMGNDKSIKCEQNLGHDTMYWYKQDSKKFLKIMFSYNNKELIINETVPNRFSPKSPDKAHLNLHINSLELGDSAVYFCASSQLTDNWNTGELFFGEGSRLTVL.

This chain uses TRBV27 with TRBJ2-2; D uncertain. The V and J ends lost 7 bases and 9 bases respectively, with 9 bases between them. CDR1 and CDR2 (germline): MNHEY, SMNVEV (reference sequence). This CDR3 contains 11 residues. CDR3 nucleotides: TGTGCCAGCATTGATTTTAGGGAGCTGTTTTTT. Amino acid sequence: CASIDFRELFF.

There are a few counts of this clonotype. The V call is TRBV5-1, the J call TRBJ2-5; D not certain. The CDR3 length is 13 residues. Germline V gene data show CDR1 as SGHRS and CDR2 as YFSETQ. Trimming removed 4 bases at V and 2 bases at J, with 9 bases between. Here the CDR3 DNA reads TGCGCCAGCAGCCCGGCTGGTCAAGAGACCCAGTACTTC. Amino acids: CASSPAGQETQYF.

This clonotype was seen only once. The V call is TRBV15, the J call TRBJ2-7, with TRBD2 matching over 8 bases. The J segment lost 2 bases and the V segment lost 1 base, leaving 1 base of the junction unmatched. The length of the CDR3 is 14 residues. In germline, CDR1 is LNHNV, CDR2 YYDKDF (reference sequence). CDR3 nucleotides: TGTGCCACCAGCAGAGTAGCGGGACCCTACGAGCAGTACTTC. Amino acids: CATSRVAGPYEQYF.

V usage is TRBV29-1 and J usage is TRBJ2-7; 8 bases map to TRBD1. The CDR3 is 12 amino acids. Trimming took 7 bases from V and 4 from J; bases not matched to a gene: 6. Germline CDR1 and CDR2: SQVTM and ANQGSEA. CDR3 sequence reads: CSAQGESYEQYF. CDR3 in DNA: TGCAGCGCACAGGGGGAGTCTTACGAGCAGTACTTC.

At least ten counts were recorded for this clonotype. The CDR3 loop is CASSLGGLRDRVYNEQFF. The CDR3 DNA is TGTGCCAGCAGCTTGGGCGGTCTCCGGGACAGGGTCTACAATGAGCAGTTCTTC. The chain uses TRBV5-6 and TRBJ2-1, with TRBD1 identical over 9 bases. Germline V gene sequence: CDR1 SGHDT, CDR2 YYEEEE. The CDR3 is made up of 18 amino acids. After removal of 0 bases from V and 3 bases from J, the junction contained 10 bases not matched to a gene.

V gene TRBV18 combines with J gene TRBJ2-1; TRBD2 agrees at 8 bases. The CDR3 totals 13 residues. Germline CDR1 and CDR2: KGHSH and LQKENI. Trimming took 0 bases from V and 8 from J; bases not matched to a gene: 0. The CDR3 DNA is TGTGCCAGCTCACCACCGACTAGCGATGAGCAGTTCTTC. It yields the protein CASSPPTSDEQFF.

This sequence joins TRBV4-1 and TRBJ2-1, with D uncertain. The CDR3 spans 15 residues. The V gene lost 1 base and the J gene lost 6 bases, with 13 bases spanning the gap. Per the germline V gene, CDR1 is MGHRA and CDR2 is YSYEKL. The CDR3 sequence is CASSQVSKASNEQFF. CDR3 coding DNA: TGCGCCAGCAGCCAAGTTTCGAAGGCCAGCAATGAGCAGTTCTTC.

The chain recombines TRBV5-1 with TRBJ2-3; 7 positions agree with TRBD1. This CDR3 comprises 15 residues. Germline V gene data show CDR1 as SGHRS and CDR2 as YFSETQ. With 0 bases clipped from V and 2 bases from J, the junction kept 3 bases outside the gene matches. The CDR3 reads CASSLVDRYTDTQYF. Written as DNA, the CDR3 is TGCGCCAGCAGCTTGGTGGACAGGTACACAGATACGCAGTATTTT.

The rearrangement joins TRBV5-1 to TRBJ2-1; D is uncertain. This CDR3 has 15 residues. Trimming removed 0 bases from V and 4 bases from J, with 11 bases in between. The germline V gene encodes CDR1 SGHRS and CDR2 YFSETQ. The CDR3 DNA is TGCGCCAGCAGCTTGGACCCGCAGCCTTACAATGAGCAGTTCTTC. It yields the protein CASSLDPQPYNEQFF.

There are a few counts of this clonotype. This chain links TRBV7-2 with TRBJ1-2; D remains unclear. The CDR3 has 15 residues. The V end was cut by 1 base, the J end by 3 bases, with 12 bases between. Per the germline V gene, CDR1 is SGHTA and CDR2 is FQGNSA. CDR3 sequence: CASSLVFRGDYGYTF. The CDR3 DNA is TGTGCCAGCAGCTTAGTGTTCCGGGGTGACTATGGCTACACCTTC.

In its sample, this clonotype was seen a few times. The chain uses TRBV25-1 and TRBJ1-4; D is possibly TRBD1 (6 bases). There are 15 residues in the CDR3. In germline, CDR1 is MGHDK, CDR2 SYGVNS. Trimming shortened V by 6 bases and J by 4 bases, and 15 bases separated the two germline ends. CDR3 in DNA: TGTGCCAGCAGGGAAAGCAGGGGAAATAATGAAAAACTGTTTTTT. Amino acids: CASRESRGNNEKLFF.

This clonotype has only a few counts. This rearrangement joins TRBV20-1 to TRBJ2-1; D is possibly TRBD2 (5 bases). Germline CDR1 DFQATT, CDR2 SNEGSKA (reference sequence). There are 12 residues in the CDR3. V shed 4 bases and J shed 6 bases, with 10 bases lying between them. CDR3 sequence: CSAKEALNEQFF. The CDR3, as DNA: TGCAGTGCTAAGGAGGCACTCAATGAGCAGTTCTTC.

The rearrangement uses TRBV18 and TRBJ2-2; D is undetermined. Germline CDR1 is KGHSH and CDR2 is LQKENI. Trimming pared 6 bases from V and 1 base from J, leaving 9 bases between. There are 14 residues in the CDR3. CDR3 DNA sequence: TGTGCCAGCTCTGGTGGATGGAACACCGGGGAGCTGTTTTTT. Translation: CASSGGWNTGELFF. Variable domain in full (rest from reference TRBV18 and TRBJ2-2): NAGVMQNPRHLVRRRGQEARLRCSPMKGHSHVYWYRQLPEEGLKFMVYLQKENIIDESGMPKERFSAEFPKEGPSILRIQQVVRGDSAAYFCASSGGWNTGELFFGEGSRLTVL.

This chain uses TRBV10-3 with TRBJ1-5; perhaps TRBD1 as D (6 bases). Germline CDR1 and CDR2: ENHRY and SYGVKD. This CDR3 has 12 amino acids. V lost 10 bases and J 4 bases, leaving 11 bases between the germline ends. DNA of the CDR3: TGTGCCACCCGACAGGATAATCAGCCCCAGCATTTT. Translating it yields CATRQDNQPQHF.

V is TRBV27 and J is TRBJ2-6, with D unclear. Trimming removed 4 bases from V and 0 bases from J, with 13 bases in between. From germline, CDR1 is MNHEY and CDR2 SMNVEV (reference sequence). This CDR3 is 17 amino acids long. Written as DNA, the CDR3 is TGTGCCAGCAGTTCAACCGCAGGTACCTCTGGGGCCAACGTCCTGACTTTC. Its protein product is CASSSTAGTSGANVLTF.

Only a few counts were recorded for this clonotype. V gene TRBV9 combines with J gene TRBJ1-2; D remains unclear. From germline, CDR1 is SGDLS and CDR2 YYNGEE. V lost 1 base, J lost 2 bases, and 6 bases lay in between. The CDR3 sequence is 13 residues long. In DNA form, the CDR3 reads TGTGCCAGCAGCGTACGAGTCAACTATGGCTACACCTTC. It is translated as CASSVRVNYGYTF.

DNA of the CDR3: TGTGCCAGCAGTTTAACTAGGTGGAACACTGAAGCTTTCTTT. Translating it yields CASSLTRWNTEAFF. V and J are TRBV12-3 or TRBV12-4 and TRBJ1-1; D not certain. V lost 2 bases, J lost 1 base, and 8 bases lay in between. The CDR3 runs 14 residues.

This clonotype was seen a few times. V is TRBV3-1 and J is TRBJ2-1, with no clear D. This CDR3 is built from 11 residues. CDR1 and CDR2 from the germline V gene are LGHDT and YNNKEL (reference sequence). Trimming cost V 6 bases and J 8 bases, with 8 bases left between them. Here the CDR3 reads CASSRIDEQFF. The CDR3 bases are TGTGCCAGCAGTCGCATAGATGAGCAGTTCTTC.

The table lists this clonotype with many counts. The chain couples TRBV5-1 to TRBJ2-1, with 7 nucleotides matching TRBD1. Looked up from germline, CDR1 is SGHRS and CDR2 is YFSETQ. This CDR3 region has 16 residues. Losses at the gene ends were 4 bases for V and 1 base for J; bases not matched to a gene: 8. The CDR3 DNA reads as TGCGCCAGCAGCCCCCAGACGACAGGGTCCTACAATGAGCAGTTCTTC. Translating gives CASSPQTTGSYNEQFF. The whole variable domain, filled in from reference TRBV5-1 and TRBJ2-1, reads KAGVTQTPRYLIKTRGQQVTLSCSPISGHRSVSWYQQTPGQGLQFLFEYFSETQRNKGNFPGRFSGRQFSNSRSEMNVSTLELGDSALYLCASSPQTTGSYNEQFFGPGTRLTVL.

The sample holds a few counts of this clonotype. This chain links TRBV9 with TRBJ1-6; weak D call: TRBD1 (5 bases). The CDR3 runs 15 residues. Germline V gene data show CDR1 as SGDLS and CDR2 as YYNGEE. With 4 bases removed from V and 7 bases from J, the gap between germline ends came to 15 bases. The CDR3 DNA sequence: TGTGCCAGCAGCCCCCGGGACGGGGGGAATTCACCCCTCCACTTT. As protein: CASSPRDGGNSPLHF.

The gene calls are TRBV28 and TRBJ1-2; D remains ambiguous. This CDR3 is built from 15 residues. Trimming removed 7 bases at V and 0 bases at J, with 15 bases between. The germline V gene has CDR1 MDHEN and CDR2 SYDVKM. This chain's CDR3 is CASTPGGRANYGYTF. The CDR3 region has the DNA TGTGCCAGCACCCCAGGTGGGCGAGCTAACTATGGCTACACCTTC.

The chain employs TRBV7-9 and TRBJ1-2; TRBD1 might be the D (6 bases). V lost 5 bases and J lost 3, with 13 bases in between. Germline V lookup: CDR1 SEHNR, CDR2 FQNEAQ (reference sequence). CDR3 length equals 14 residues. The CDR3 region is CASSPLTGYYGYTF. CDR3 sequence (DNA): TGTGCCAGCAGCCCTCTCACAGGGTACTATGGCTACACCTTC.

This clonotype was counted between two and nine times. V and J are TRBV5-1 and TRBJ2-1; 10 positions match TRBD1. Germline CDR1 and CDR2: SGHRS and YFSETQ. Trimming cost V 3 bases and J 7 bases; bases outside gene matches: 16. This CDR3 is 18 amino acids long. CDR3 loop: CASSSGSGTGVYTNEQFF. The CDR3 DNA reads TGCGCCAGCAGCTCGGGGTCCGGGACAGGGGTATATACTAATGAGCAGTTCTTC.

A few counts support this clonotype. The rearrangement uses TRBV2 and TRBJ2-7; the D call may be TRBD1 or TRBD2 (7 bases each). With 10 bases removed from V and 1 base from J, the gap between germline ends came to 17 bases. The CDR3 has 14 residues. CDR1 and CDR2 from the germline V gene are SNHLY and FYNNEI. The CDR3 DNA reads as TGTGCCAAACAGGGGCGCGGGAGTTCCTACGAGCAGTACTTC. It translates to CAKQGRGSSYEQYF.